Here is one T cell receptor (beta chain) with its context. Its antigen is currently unknown. This sample is part of a study of cytomegalovirus exposure and HLA in healthy donors. Study-wide points: High sensitivity and specificity were reportedly achieved when the classifier diagnosed cytomegalovirus status. Specificity for CMV antigens was confirmed in vitro for a few of the CMV-associated chains. Whilst most TCR sequences proved rare, a subset of public TCRs occurred across many donors. It was about 180 TCR beta chains that were listed as cytomegalovirus-associated.

TCRdb's table, derived via immunoSEQ multiplex PCR, lists solely in-frame clones and lacks some. The sample has 100,000 to 120,000 clones, 70% to 90% seen once; the top ten hold around 1.4%. The CDR3 sequence is 17 residues long. Trimming stripped 5 bases from V and 4 bases from J, with 21 bases between. Germline V gene sequence: CDR1 SGHVS, CDR2 FQNEAQ. This TCR was recovered from a woman aged 25 to 39 in good health and CMV-seropositive. V and J are TRBV7-8 and TRBJ1-5; possible D gene TRBD1, 6 bases. The sample taken for sequencing was PBMCs. This CDR3 is CASSPGNRGQLNQPQHF. As DNA, the CDR3 is TGTGCCAGCAGCCCTGGGAATCGAGGACAGCTTAATCAGCCCCAGCATTTT. The whole variable domain, remainder taken from reference TRBV7-8 and TRBJ1-5, is GAGVSQSPRYKVAKRGQDVALRCDPISGHVSLFWYQQALGQGPEFLTYFQNEAQLDKSGLPSDRFFAERPEGSVSTLKIQRTQQEDSAVYLCASSPGNRGQLNQPQHFGDGTRLSIL.